This T cell receptor (beta chain) originates from a study of blood T cell repertoires in COVID-19. The overall study: The United States, Italy and Spain provided the acute and convalescent COVID-19 samples. PBMCs, B-cell-depleted T cells, or T cells were the source of the cDNA or gDNA that made up the material.

Per the original data handling: Amplification from reference gene primers served as the basis for estimated nucleated cell counts. Clones were sequenced by immunoSEQ multiplex PCR, and TCRdb holds only the in-frame ones, with some missing. V and J calls and clone size are given by that table; D and trimming were obtained from the DNA. The profile shows 250,000 or so clones, 88% of them singletons. The CDR3 spans 14 residues. Per germline, CDR1 SGDLS and CDR2 YYNGEE. V was trimmed by 2 bases and J by 0 bases, leaving 8 bases between them. Sequencing input: peripheral blood. The V gene is TRBV9, the J gene TRBJ2-5, with D tentatively TRBD1 (5 bases). The sequence derives from a woman in her twenties or thirties with acute or convalescent COVID-19. This chain's CDR3 is CASSVDRNQETQYF. In DNA form, the CDR3 reads TGTGCCAGCAGCGTTGACAGAAACCAAGAGACCCAGTACTTC.